This T cell receptor beta chain was sequenced during a study of T cell responses to AZD1222 COVID-19 vaccine. This CDR3 has 17 amino acids. Germline lookup yields CDR1 MDHEN and CDR2 SYDVKM. J was trimmed by 4 bases and V by 8 bases; bases with no gene match: 13. Sequencing was performed with immunoSEQ multiplex PCR; in TCRdb, only in-frame clones are kept and a portion is missing. The sample shows fewer than 130,000 clones, about nine tenths of them seen only once. In the case of this clone: Its antigen is unknown.

General study results and limits: An increase in Spike-specific TCR breadth and depth was observed after two AZD1222 doses.

Sequencing was performed on peripheral blood, taken on day 0 of AZD1222 vaccination. The rearrangement uses TRBV28 and TRBJ2-1; TRBD2 agrees at 11 bases. The TCR was taken from an adult in good health. The CDR3 DNA reads TGTGCCAGCTCGGCGAGGCTAGCGGGGGGCGCTTACAATGAGCAGTTCTTC. Residues: CASSARLAGGAYNEQFF.